Shown below are 2 T cell receptor beta chains from a single sample sequenced in a study of response to subunit inactivated influenza vaccine. TCRdb called the RT-PCR reads again in MiXCR, with one record for every CDR3 protein. The sample holds over 150,000 distinct CDR3 sequences, roughly 10% seen once. The material sequenced was CD8+ T cells sorted from PBMCs, taken roughly 24 months after vaccination. These receptors all come from a man between 45 and 75 years old who received an inactivated influenza vaccine.

This clonotype was detected ten times or more. J is TRBJ2-7 and V is TRBV5-6; either TRBD1 or TRBD2 may supply D (5 bases each). The germline gives CDR1 SGHDT, CDR2 YYEEEE. V lost 3 bases and J 1 base, leaving 11 bases between the germline ends. This CDR3 region has 14 residues. The CDR3 sequence is CASSYGTVSYEQYF. The CDR3 region has the DNA TGTGCCAGCAGCTACGGGACGGTTTCCTACGAGCAGTACTTC.

This clonotype was recorded a few times. CDR3 amino acids: CASSSSHTLYGYTF. For the CDR3, the DNA is TGTGCCAGCAGCTCATCACATACGTTATATGGCTACACCTTC. This chain connects TRBV7-8 to TRBJ1-2; the D is unclear. The V gene's germline CDR1 is SGHVS and CDR2 FQNEAQ. The V gene lost 4 bases and the J gene lost 5 bases, with 14 bases spanning the gap. The CDR3 covers 14 residues.